This TCR beta chain comes out of a study of blood T cell repertoires in COVID-19. Here immunoSEQ multiplex PCR was the method, and the copy in TCRdb shows in-frame clones only, minus some. Of roughly 190,000 clones in the sample, approximately 86% were seen once. Sequencing was done on a sample of peripheral blood. This TCR derives from an elderly woman in a cohort sampled during active or convalescent COVID-19.

CDR3 nucleotide sequence: TGTGCCAGCAGCCCCGGTGACGAGCAGTACTTC. This sequence encodes CASSPGDEQYF. The chain employs TRBV7-9 and TRBJ2-7; D is unresolved. CDR1 SEHNR and CDR2 FQNEAQ come from the germline V gene (reference sequence). This CDR3 region has 11 residues. Trimming removed 5 bases at V and 5 bases at J, with 7 bases between.